Below, 17 T cell receptor beta chains from the same sample are listed, as sequenced in a study of blood T cell repertoires in COVID-19. Measured with immunoSEQ multiplex PCR; TCRdb has only the in-frame clones, and not every one. Of roughly 150,000 clones in the sample, 85% are singletons; the top ten hold roughly 8%. The sample consisted of peripheral blood. The receptors originated from a woman in her sixties or seventies with COVID-19, enrolled during active disease.

The chain recombines TRBV7-8 with TRBJ1-2, with TRBD1 matching 10 bases. The ends lost 5 bases at V and 7 bases at J; junction bases unmatched: 10. CDR1 SGHVS and CDR2 FQNEAQ come from the germline V gene. The CDR3 runs to 15 residues. CDR3 in amino acids: CASSPRDRGGFGYTF. As DNA, the CDR3 is TGTGCCAGCAGCCCGCGGGACAGGGGAGGATTTGGCTACACCTTC.

The chain carries TRBV28 and TRBJ1-2; 9 nucleotides match TRBD1. V trimming: 5 bases; J trimming: 6 bases; junction bases outside the gene matches: 4. Germline V gene sequence: CDR1 MDHEN, CDR2 SYDVKM. This CDR3 contains 13 residues. CDR3 coding DNA: TGTGCCAGCAGTGTGACAGGGGGTAATGGCTACACCTTC. Residues: CASSVTGGNGYTF.

This chain links TRBV29-1 with TRBJ2-1, with a possible D match to TRBD2 (5 bases). Trimming removed 3 bases at V and 3 bases at J, with 12 bases between. There are 14 residues in the CDR3. Germline CDR1 and CDR2: SQVTM and ANQGSEA. As DNA, the CDR3 is TGCAGCGTTGAGACCAGGACTCTCTACAATGAGCAGTTCTTC. The encoded protein is CSVETRTLYNEQFF.

The rearrangement uses TRBV19 and TRBJ1-2; TRBD1 agrees at 8 bases. V lost 7 bases and J lost 8; bases outside the gene matches: 12. In germline, CDR1 is LNHDA, CDR2 SQIVND (reference sequence). This CDR3 is 14 amino acids long. The CDR3 protein is CASILRTGSGGYTF. The CDR3 DNA sequence: TGTGCCAGTATCTTAAGGACAGGGAGTGGAGGCTACACCTTC.

There are a few counts of this clone. The chain is built from TRBV21-1 and TRBJ1-2. TRBV21-1 is a recognized pseudogene. The CDR3 covers 15 residues. In DNA form, the CDR3 reads TGTGCCAGCAGCAAAGCTTCCACTAGTAACTATGGCTACACCTTC. As protein: CASSKASTSNYGYTF.

The chain links TRBV21-1 to TRBJ2-7; the DNA was not used to check the table's D call, TRBD2. TRBV21-1 is given as a pseudogene. The CDR3 has 11 amino acids. CDR3: CASSNSGEQYF. The CDR3, as DNA: TGTGCCAGCAGCAATTCGGGGGAGCAGTACTTC.

The chain recombines TRBV18 with TRBJ1-1, with a tentative D call TRBD1 (5 bases). The CDR3 sequence is 15 residues long. The germline CDR1 and CDR2 sequences are KGHSH and LQKENI. The V end was cut by 3 bases, the J end by 4 bases, with 15 bases between. This CDR3 is CASSPERGVGTEAFF. Written as DNA, the CDR3 is TGTGCCAGCTCACCGGAACGGGGGGTCGGCACTGAAGCTTTCTTT.

The chain is built from TRBV5-5 and TRBJ1-3; 11 bases line up with TRBD1. This CDR3 has 19 amino acids. CDR1 and CDR2 (germline): SGHKS, YYEKEE (reference sequence). Losses at the gene ends were 0 bases for V and 2 bases for J; bases not matched to a gene: 10. CDR3 sequence (DNA): TGTGCCAGCAGCTTGGTGAGGACAGGACAGGGGGCGGCTGGAAACACCATATATTTT. Translating it yields CASSLVRTGQGAAGNTIYF.

This chain joins TRBV6-1 and TRBJ1-1; D uncertain. V was pared by 6 bases and J by 3 bases, with 5 bases between. The CDR3 runs 11 residues. Germline values: CDR1 MNHNS, CDR2 SASEGT. CDR3 protein: CASRRDTEAFF. The CDR3 DNA sequence: TGTGCCAGCAGGCGAGACACTGAAGCTTTCTTT.

The chain combines TRBV4-2 with TRBJ1-5, with 7 nucleotides matching TRBD1. Trimming cost V 0 bases and J 9 bases; bases outside gene matches: 11. CDR3 size: 16 residues. CDR1 is LGHNA and CDR2 is YNFKEQ in the germline V gene. The CDR3 DNA reads TGTGCCAGCAGCCAAGATTTGGGGACAGAGTCCGGGCCCCAGCATTTT. Translation gives CASSQDLGTESGPQHF.

This clone was seen a single time. This chain links TRBV4-1 with TRBJ2-7; TRBD1 aligns across 7 bases. The V gene end was trimmed by 4 bases and the J gene end by 7 bases; junction bases not matched to a gene: 7. This CDR3 is built from 13 residues. The germline V gene encodes CDR1 MGHRA and CDR2 YSYEKL. The CDR3 DNA is TGCGCCAGCAGCCTTGGACAGGTGGGGGAGCAGTACGTC. Translating gives CASSLGQVGEQYV.

This rearrangement joins TRBV7-9 to TRBJ1-1, with 11 bases that match TRBD1. The CDR3 is 16 residues long. V lost 3 bases to trimming and J lost 5 bases; unmatched junction nucleotides: 8. CDR1 SEHNR and CDR2 FQNEAQ come from the germline V gene (reference sequence). Here the CDR3 reads CASSFPTGTGGTEAFF. CDR3 DNA: TGTGCCAGCAGCTTTCCTACCGGGACAGGGGGGACTGAAGCTTTCTTT.

V usage is TRBV27 and J usage is TRBJ1-2, with 8 positions matching TRBD1. The CDR3 contains 15 residues. The junction had 6 bases not matched to a gene; V was cut back by 0 bases and J by 6 bases. In germline, CDR1 is MNHEY, CDR2 SMNVEV (reference sequence). The CDR3 sequence is CASSLSAGGKNGYTF. The CDR3 region has the DNA TGTGCCAGCAGTTTATCCGCAGGGGGCAAGAATGGCTACACCTTC.

The chain couples TRBV2 to TRBJ1-3; 8 bases map to TRBD1. The length of the CDR3 is 14 residues. Germline CDR1 is SNHLY and CDR2 is FYNNEI. With V trimmed by 10 bases and J by 0 bases, 5 bases remained unmatched. In DNA form, the CDR3 reads TGTGCCATAGGGACAGGCGTCTCTGGAAACACCATATATTTT. Residues: CAIGTGVSGNTIYF. The full variable domain, completed using reference TRBV2 and TRBJ1-3, is EPEVTQTPSHQVTQMGQEVILRCVPISNHLYFYWYRQILGQKVEFLVSFYNNEISEKSEIFDDQFSVERPDGSNFTLKIRSTKLEDSAMYFCAIGTGVSGNTIYFGEGSWLTVV.

This rearrangement joins TRBV6-5 to TRBJ1-2; no clear D. The V and J ends lost 6 bases and 4 bases respectively, with 3 bases between them. Per the germline V gene, CDR1 is MNHEY and CDR2 is SVGAGI. This CDR3 has 10 amino acids. The CDR3 DNA reads as TGTGCCAGCAGGGCCTATGGCTACACCTTC. Protein product: CASRAYGYTF.

The chain couples TRBV18 to TRBJ2-7, with 7 bases lining up with TRBD1. Germline V gene sequence: CDR1 KGHSH, CDR2 LQKENI. The V and J ends lost 6 bases and 5 bases, in that order; junction bases with no gene match: 7. The CDR3 loop spans 13 amino acids. CDR3 region: CASSSQGRDEQYF. As DNA, the CDR3 is TGTGCCAGCTCCTCACAGGGGCGAGACGAGCAGTACTTC.

Only one count was recorded for this clone. This chain joins TRBV10-3 and TRBJ1-1, with 10 nucleotides matching TRBD1. Germline CDR1 is ENHRY and CDR2 is SYGVKD. Germline trimming cut 10 bases from V and 3 bases from J; bases unmatched to any gene: 11. CDR3 length: 15 amino acids. The CDR3 is CATTMTGGHDTEAFF. The CDR3 DNA sequence: TGTGCCACCACGATGACAGGGGGCCACGACACTGAAGCTTTCTTT.